This T cell receptor beta chain was captured in a study of shared T cell receptors in the human thymus. Assay: immunoSEQ multiplex PCR; the TCRdb copy retains only in-frame clones and omits some. The data show hundreds of thousands of clones, approximately 85% seen once. The CDR3 extends over 13 amino acids. Germline assignment: CDR1 SGHAT and CDR2 FQNNGV. The V gene lost 2 bases and the J gene lost 5 bases, with 9 bases spanning the gap. These data also formed part of another study, on human thymus T cells.

The specimen was thymocytes. The sequence derives from a girl less than two years old with a congenital heart defect. The chain uses TRBV11-2 and TRBJ2-5; D is perhaps TRBD2 (5 bases). CDR3 bases: TGTGCCAGCAGCTTAAGAGGGCTGGAGACCCAGTACTTC. Its protein is CASSLRGLETQYF.